This entry lists 4 T cell receptor beta chains sequenced from one sample in a study of post-analysis software for immune sequencing data. Overall study findings and caveats: In patients, roughly five TRBV segments were more frequent than in controls, with TRBV5-6, TRBV5-1 and TRBV20-1 among them.

These TCRs' antigens remain unknown. Each TCR beta cDNA library carried unique molecular identifiers. TCRdb fed the PCR reads into MiXCR, producing one record per CDR3 protein. The top ten hold 0.5% to 0.6% of the sample, which has over 700,000 distinct CDR3 sequences, 25% to 30% seen once. Sequencing was performed on blood. These receptors originate from a girl under 18 with multiple sclerosis.

The V and J genes are TRBV6-6 and TRBJ1-2; D is unclear. The CDR3 has 11 residues. Germline V gives CDR1 MNHNY, CDR2 SVGAGI (reference sequence). Between the trimmed V and J ends, which lost 8 bases and 4 bases, there was a span of 8 bases. CDR3 sequence: CASRPLYGYTF. The CDR3 DNA sequence: TGTGCCAGCCGGCCCCTCTATGGCTACACCTTC.

In the case of this clonotype: The junction departs from the called germline gene at one end, perhaps through a read error. The chain uses TRBV20-1 and TRBJ1-2; D may be TRBD1 (6 bases). The CDR3 sequence is 12 residues long. CDR1 is DFQATT and CDR2 is SNEGSKA in the germline V gene (reference sequence). The CDR3 sequence: CSASEGGDGHTF. CDR3 DNA: TGCAGTGCTAGTGAAGGGGGTGATGGCCACACCTTC.

This clonotype was seen just once. A much larger clone sits a single nucleotide away, making a read error possible. The CDR3 region is CASTCQETQYF. Here the CDR3 DNA reads TGTGCCAGCACCTGCCAAGAGACCCAGTACTTC. V gene TRBV2 combines with J gene TRBJ2-5; D gene uncertain. CDR1 SNHLY and CDR2 FYNNEI come from the germline V gene. The germline V and J ends were trimmed by 7 bases and 1 base, with 4 bases remaining between them. The CDR3 consists of 11 residues.

This clonotype was counted a few times. The genes are TRBV7-9 and TRBJ2-7, with 8 positions matching TRBD1. Trimming at V came to 9 bases and at J to 4 bases, leaving 5 bases not matched to a gene. The CDR3 covers 12 residues. Per the germline V gene, CDR1 is SEHNR and CDR2 is FQNEAQ (reference sequence). CDR3 DNA sequence: TGTGCCAGTGAAGGGACAGGATACGAGCAGTACTTC. It specifies CASEGTGYEQYF. Drawing the rest from reference TRBV7-9 and TRBJ2-7, the complete variable domain is DTGVSQNPRHKITKRGQNVTFRCDPISEHNRLYWYRQTLGQGPEFLTYFQNEAQLEKSRLLSDRFSAERPKGSFSTLEIQRTEQGDSAMYLCASEGTGYEQYFGPGTRLTVT.